These T cell receptor beta chains were read from a single sample in a study of persistence of HIV-infected CD4 T cells. No cognate antigen is known for these TCRs. Measured with immunoSEQ multiplex PCR; TCRdb has only the in-frame clones, and not every one. The sample has tens of thousands of clones, around 89% seen once; the top ten hold 0.4% to 0.5%. The sequencing used CD4+ T cells sorted from PBMCs after roughly 18-hour stimulation, collected from a patient who received antiretroviral therapy. The source is an adult woman with HIV who was CMV-seropositive. CDR3s include the opening cysteine and the closing phenylalanine or tryptophan. D genes are given only for firm matches. For some rows the clone size is stated as once, few or many, or as a class when expanded; others skip it.

cdr3_length j_call v_call d_call clone_size cdr3_nt cdr3_aa
14 TRBJ1-6 TRBV6-4 TRBD1 . TGTGCCAGCAGTGAGGGACAGGGGATCGGGACCCTCCACTTT CASSEGQGIGTLHF
13 TRBJ1-3 TRBV5-5 . . TGTGCCAGCAGCTTGGAACTGGGGAACACCATATATTTT CASSLELGNTIYF
13 TRBJ2-2 TRBV5-4 . once TGTGCCAGCAGCTTGGGGGGCACCGGGGAGCTGTTTTTT CASSLGGTGELFF
12 TRBJ1-1 TRBV6-5 . . TGTGCCAGTCACAGGGATCCCACTGAAGCTTTCTTT CASHRDPTEAFF
14 TRBJ1-1 TRBV7-2 . . TGTGCCAGCAGCTTAGGCCCGATGAACACTGAAGCTTTCTTT CASSLGPMNTEAFF
10 TRBJ2-3 TRBV20-1 . . TGCAGTGCCTACACAGATACGCAGTATTTT CSAYTDTQYF
14 TRBJ2-1 TRBV3-1/TRBV3-2 TRBD2 . TGTGCCAGCAGCCGGGGGACTAGCTACAATGAGCAGTTCTTC CASSRGTSYNEQFF
13 TRBJ2-1 TRBV21-1 . once TGTGCCAGCACCAGCAGGGGTAACAATGAGCAGTTCTTC CASTSRGNNEQFF
13 TRBJ1-1 TRBV19 TRBD1 . TGTGCCAGCGGGACAGGGAGAGACACTGAAGCTTTCTTT CASGTGRDTEAFF
12 TRBJ1-3 TRBV2 . . TGTGCCAGCATAGGGTACGGAAACACCATATATTTT CASIGYGNTIYF
16 TRBJ2-2 TRBV11-3 . once TGTGCCAGCAGCTTTGACGGGGCCCCGAACACCGGGGAGCTGTTTTTT CASSFDGAPNTGELFF
15 TRBJ1-5 TRBV10-3 . . TGTGCCATCAGTGAGTCTGGGGATAGCAATCAGCCCCAGCATTTT CAISESGDSNQPQHF
13 TRBJ1-2 TRBV12-5 TRBD1 once TGTGCTAGTGGTTTGGACGGGACAGCAGGCTACACCTTC CASGLDGTAGYTF
14 TRBJ1-2 TRBV9 . . TGTGCCAGCAGCGTAGGGTTGGGCAACTATGGCTACACCTTC CASSVGLGNYGYTF
15 TRBJ2-7 TRBV28 TRBD2 . TGTGCCAGCAGTTTACCTAGCGGGGGGGCGTACGAGCAGTACTTC CASSLPSGGAYEQYF
15 TRBJ1-3 TRBV7-3 . . TGTGCCAGCAGCGTAACAGGGAGCTCTGGAAACACCATATATTTT CASSVTGSSGNTIYF
15 TRBJ1-1 TRBV7-9 TRBD1 . TGTGCCAGCAGCTTGCTCGCCGACAGGGGGAGTGAAGCTTTCTTT CASSLLADRGSEAFF
15 TRBJ1-1 TRBV7-8 . . TGTGCCAGCAGCACGACGCGGACTGGGAACACTGAAGCTTTCTTT CASSTTRTGNTEAFF
16 TRBJ2-2 TRBV9 TRBD2 . TGTGCCAGCAGCGTCACCGGGACTAGCCCCACCGGGGAGCTGTTTTTT CASSVTGTSPTGELFF
16 TRBJ2-5 TRBV27 TRBD1 . TGTGCCAGCAGTTTAGGAACAGGGGGCCGCCAAGAGACCCAGTACTTC CASSLGTGGRQETQYF
14 TRBJ1-1 TRBV14 TRBD1 . TGTGCCAGCCGGACAGGGGGGATAGACACTGAAGCTTTCTTT CASRTGGIDTEAFF
15 TRBJ1-2 TRBV5-6 TRBD1 . TGTGCCAGCATCATCCGGGACAGGGACCTCTATGGCTACACCTTC CASIIRDRDLYGYTF
11 TRBJ1-2 TRBV6-1 . . TGTGCCAGCACCCAGAGCTATGGCTACACCTTC CASTQSYGYTF
14 TRBJ2-2 TRBV5-4 . . TGTGCCAGCAGCTTGTTCAGGGTGGGAGGGGAGCTGTTTTTT CASSLFRVGGELFF
14 TRBJ2-3 TRBV7-3 TRBD1 . TGTGCCAGCAGCTTAACAGGGGGCGAAGATACGCAGTATTTT CASSLTGGEDTQYF
17 TRBJ2-5 TRBV18 . . TGTGCCAGCTCACCTTCCAGAGGGCGAGGGGGGCAAGAGACCCAGTACTTC CASSPSRGRGGQETQYF
16 TRBJ1-3 TRBV2 . . TGTGCCAGCAGTGAAAACCACCCTTACTCTGGAAACACCATATATTTT CASSENHPYSGNTIYF
14 TRBJ1-1 TRBV3-1/TRBV3-2 . . TGTGCCAGCAGCCAGGTACGGGGGAACACTGAAGCTTTCTTT CASSQVRGNTEAFF
16 TRBJ2-2 TRBV9 TRBD1 . TGTGCCAGCAGCGTAGGGGACAGGGGGCGGACCGGGGAGCTGTTTTTT CASSVGDRGRTGELFF
18 TRBJ1-1 TRBV6-2/TRBV6-3 TRBD1 once TGTGCCAGCAGTTACTCGACAGGGGTGGGAGCAAGGAACACTGAAGCTTTCTTT CASSYSTGVGARNTEAFF
14 TRBJ1-2 TRBV19 . . TGTGCCAGTAGTGAGGGGACGGGAGGCTATGGCTACACCTTC CASSEGTGGYGYTF
15 TRBJ2-2 TRBV2 TRBD2 . TGTGCCAGCACCCAAAGCGGGGGGGGGACCGGGGAGCTGTTTTTT CASTQSGGGTGELFF
17 TRBJ1-3 TRBV18 TRBD1 . TGTGCCAGCTCACCAGGGGACAGGGGTCGCTCTGGAAACACCATATATTTT CASSPGDRGRSGNTIYF
15 TRBJ1-1 TRBV4-1 . . TGCGCCAGCAGCCAAGTGCAGGGTCGGTACACTGAAGCTTTCTTT CASSQVQGRYTEAFF
16 TRBJ2-7 TRBV3-1/TRBV3-2 TRBD1 . TGTGCCAGCAGCCAAGGGCACCGCAGGGGGTCCTACGAGCAGTACTTC CASSQGHRRGSYEQYF
12 TRBJ1-2 TRBV11-3 . . TGTGCCAGCAGCTCCCGGAGGGGGGGCTACACCTTC CASSSRRGGYTF
14 TRBJ1-3 TRBV7-2 . . TGTGCCAGCAGCTTAGCGGGTTCTGGAAACACCATATATTTT CASSLAGSGNTIYF
14 TRBJ1-2 TRBV11-1 TRBD1 . TGTGCCAGCAGCGAGGCCCGGGGACAGGGCCACTACACCTTC CASSEARGQGHYTF
15 TRBJ1-6 TRBV6-5 . . TGTGCCAGCAGGGACACCCGTCTTGATAATTCACCCCTCCACTTT CASRDTRLDNSPLHF
11 TRBJ1-1 TRBV7-9 . . TGTGCCAGTGTTAGGAACACTGAAGCTTTCTTT CASVRNTEAFF
13 TRBJ1-1 TRBV5-8 . . TGTGCCAGCAGCCCCACATGGAACACTGAAGCTTTCTTT CASSPTWNTEAFF
12 TRBJ1-1 TRBV2 . . TGTGCCAGCAGATCGGACATAAATGAAGCTTTCTTT CASRSDINEAFF
14 TRBJ2-2 TRBV19 TRBD2 . TGTGCCAGTAGTCCTATGGGGGGGGCCGGGGAGCTGTTTTTT CASSPMGGAGELFF
13 TRBJ2-1 TRBV6-5 . . TGTGCCAGCAGCCAGCGAGACTACAATGAGCAGTTCTTC CASSQRDYNEQFF
15 TRBJ1-2 TRBV6-5 . . TGTGCCAGCAGGCTCGTTGGACGGACACCATATGGCTACACCTTC CASRLVGRTPYGYTF